Listed below are T cell receptor beta chains from one sample, sequenced in a study of early T cells in non-severe SARS-CoV-2 infection. Each CDR3 protein gets one entry after TCRdb re-called the 5' RACE reads with MiXCR. This sample carries some 77,000 distinct CDR3 sequences, approximately 15% of them seen once, and the ten largest clones take approximately 2.6%. Sequencing was carried out using whole blood. The source is an adult who was a healthcare worker with PCR-confirmed SARS-CoV-2 infection or an uninfected control (not recorded which). Each CDR3 is given without its conserved first and last residue. Only some rows state a clone size, as once, few, many or a class for expanded clones.

clone_size	v_call	cdr3_length	j_call	cdr3_aa
-	TRBV11-2	11	TRBJ2-7	ASSKGQTYEQY
-	TRBV29-1	11	TRBJ2-1	SVVPGQGNEQF
once	TRBV12-3/TRBV12-4	11	TRBJ2-1	ASRPSGGNEQF
-	TRBV5-4	13	TRBJ2-7	ASSLASAGVYEQY
-	TRBV7-3	15	TRBJ1-3	ASSLTGLGAAGNTIY
-	TRBV10-3	9	TRBJ2-7	AISNQGEQY
few	TRBV29-1	9	TRBJ2-2	SAGDTGELF
few	TRBV19	9	TRBJ2-5	ASSIGGQQY
-	TRBV5-4	13	TRBJ2-6	ASSLSLSGANVLT
few	TRBV6-1	10	TRBJ2-4	ASRRLGNIQY
few	TRBV7-9	12	TRBJ2-7	ASSLGGSHYEQY
-	TRBV10-3	13	TRBJ1-6	AISESGADNSPLH
-	TRBV12-3/TRBV12-4	14	TRBJ2-5	ASSLVGSWSQETQY
many	TRBV3-1	13	TRBJ2-1	ASSLAGVPSDEQF
few	TRBV29-1	12	TRBJ2-1	SVEVPSGGPVRF
-	TRBV12-3/TRBV12-4	13	TRBJ1-5	ASSWRLLPSEPQH
many	TRBV5-6	13	TRBJ2-7	ASSLPGQGSYEQY
-	TRBV2	12	TRBJ2-3	ASSRDRMGDTQY
many	TRBV5-1	12	TRBJ2-7	ASSQDSFSYEQY
-	TRBV28	14	TRBJ2-1	ASSLLRDSSYNEQF
many	TRBV7-6	14	TRBJ2-1	ASSFGLAGGGDEQF
few	TRBV6-1	13	TRBJ1-5	ASLPGTGGGQPQH
few	TRBV12-3/TRBV12-4	12	TRBJ1-1	ASTLQGGDTEAF
-	TRBV7-3	12	TRBJ2-1	ASSPTRNSNEQF
few	TRBV29-1	11	TRBJ2-1	SGGGGSYNEQF
few	TRBV28	10	TRBJ2-7	ASSSGRGEQY
-	TRBV7-6	11	TRBJ2-3	ASSSTISDTQY
-	TRBV11-2	15	TRBJ2-7	ASTSSAVSGTYDEQY
-	TRBV5-1	13	TRBJ2-2	ASSSGGRYTGELF
few	TRBV7-9	10	TRBJ1-2	ASSLVQGGYT
few	TRBV27	13	TRBJ1-5	ASSHGAGGGQPQH
few	TRBV6-6	14	TRBJ2-1	ASSSVGDRNYNEQF
-	TRBV28	14	TRBJ2-2	ASSFWLAGEGGELF
few	TRBV11-3	16	TRBJ2-3	ASSFSLAGGRGTDTQY
medium-sized	TRBV18	13	TRBJ2-2	ASSPVHLGTGELF
few	TRBV5-1	14	TRBJ2-6	ASSPSTGRGANVLT
few	TRBV24-1	10	TRBJ1-6	ATSVKGTPLH
many	TRBV12-3/TRBV12-4	10	TRBJ1-6	ASSLINSPLH
-	TRBV4-2	12	TRBJ1-5	ASSPPGLDQPQH
many	TRBV18	12	TRBJ1-4	ASSNVGGGEKLF
few	TRBV7-9	15	TRBJ2-2	ASSLREESPNTGELF
-	TRBV24-1	14	TRBJ1-5	ATSDSGRGDNQPQH
few	TRBV20-1	11	TRBJ2-7	SAFAGGPGEQY
few	TRBV20-1	12	TRBJ1-5	SARDISGYQPQH
-	TRBV2	12	TRBJ2-7	ASSENWLANEQY
-	TRBV21-1	8	TRBJ2-2	ASGCGELF
-	TRBV5-4	14	TRBJ2-7	ASSLSVDRSMREQY
-	TRBV19	13	TRBJ1-5	ASTSQTGVDQPQH
-	TRBV6-5	15	TRBJ1-6	ASSYNRDRGLLSPLH
-	TRBV7-3	12	TRBJ1-1	ASSPLGTNTEAF
-	TRBV7-9	11	TRBJ1-2	ASSFGREYGYT
-	TRBV18	10	TRBJ1-5	ASSGYNQPQH
few	TRBV7-6	13	TRBJ2-7	ASSRGQGTTYEQY